Here is one T cell receptor beta chain with its context. This sample is part of a study of T cells expressing NK-cell markers. TCRdb processed the 5' RACE reads again and assigns one entry to each CDR3 protein, with no DNA. The sample table sets out 350,000 to 450,000 distinct CDR3 sequences. This clonotype was obtained from a man aged 18-75 years in good health. Sequences were obtained from blood T cells: a sorted CD56 or NKG2C T cell subset, CD4+ or CD8+ T cells, or bulk PBMC T cells (not recorded which).

CDR3 sequence: CASTDPRGGDGYTF. This rearrangement joins TRBV10-1 to TRBJ1-2. Germline CDR1 is WNHNN and CDR2 is SYGVQD (reference sequence). This CDR3 has 14 residues.